The sample holds a few counts of the clone carrying this T cell receptor beta chain. The data were taken from a study of T cells after yellow fever vaccination. From germline, CDR1 is MGHRA and CDR2 YSYEKL. Trimming cost V 4 bases and J 6 bases, with 13 bases left between them. The CDR3 covers 14 residues. TCRdb called the 5' RACE reads again in MiXCR, with one record for every CDR3 protein. This sample has 60,000 to 85,000 distinct CDR3 sequences, with around 6.9% found just once. Sequences were derived from CD8+ T cells sorted from PBMCs, sampled around 5 days after the first yellow fever vaccination. This receptor was identified in a man aged 18 to 35 who received the YFV17D yellow fever vaccine. The rearrangement links TRBV4-1 to TRBJ1-5; D uncertain. The CDR3 DNA follows: TGCGCCAGCAGCCCGACCTTAGGGAGTCAGCCCCAGCATTTT. Its translation is CASSPTLGSQPQHF.